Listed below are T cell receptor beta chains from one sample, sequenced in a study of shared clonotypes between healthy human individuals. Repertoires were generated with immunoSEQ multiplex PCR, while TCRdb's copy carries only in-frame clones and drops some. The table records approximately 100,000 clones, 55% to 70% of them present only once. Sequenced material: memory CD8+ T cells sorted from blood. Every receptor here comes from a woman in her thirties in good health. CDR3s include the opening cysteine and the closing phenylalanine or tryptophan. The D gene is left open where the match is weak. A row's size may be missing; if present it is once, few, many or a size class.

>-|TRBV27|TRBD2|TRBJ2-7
TGTGCCAGCAGTGATTGGACTAGCGGGAGACCCGAGCAGTACTTC
CASSDWTSGRPEQYF
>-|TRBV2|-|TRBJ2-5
TGTGCCAGCACCGGGACTCCGGGGGCGGAGACCCAGTACTTC
CASTGTPGAETQYF
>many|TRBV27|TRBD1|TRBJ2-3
TGTGCCAGCAGTTATCTACCGGGACAGGGCGCAGATACGCAGTATTTT
CASSYLPGQGADTQYF
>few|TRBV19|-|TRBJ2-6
TGTGCCAGTAGTTTTATCACCACCTCTGGGGCCAACGTCCTGACTTTC
CASSFITTSGANVLTF
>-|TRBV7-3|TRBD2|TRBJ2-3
TGTGCCAGCAGCTTAGCGGGAGTAGAGGATACGCAGTATTTT
CASSLAGVEDTQYF
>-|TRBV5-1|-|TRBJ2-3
TGCGCCAGCAGCTTGGGAGGGCCCTCGGATACGCAGTATTTT
CASSLGGPSDTQYF
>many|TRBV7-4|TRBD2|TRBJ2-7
TGTGCCAGCAGCTTACTTGCGGGAGTAGGGGTGGGCGAGCAGTACTTC
CASSLLAGVGVGEQYF
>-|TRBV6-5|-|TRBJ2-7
TGTGCCAGCAGTTACTCGGGAGCATCGGACGAGCAGTACTTC
CASSYSGASDEQYF
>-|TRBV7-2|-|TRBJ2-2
TGTGCCAGCAAACACACCAGGGAAAGAGTCAGCACCGGGGAGCTGTTTTTT
CASKHTRERVSTGELFF
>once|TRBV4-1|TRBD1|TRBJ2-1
TGCGCCAGCAGCGGACAGGGCCGGGGCCGGGGTGAGCAGTTCTTC
CASSGQGRGRGEQFF
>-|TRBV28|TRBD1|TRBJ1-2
TGTGCCAGCAGTTTACCGGGGCCGGGACAGGGGGCGCAAGGGGGCTATGGCTACACCTTC
CASSLPGPGQGAQGGYGYTF
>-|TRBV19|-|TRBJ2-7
TGTGCCAGTAGCGGGGTGCGATGGGAGGAGCAGTACTTC
CASSGVRWEEQYF
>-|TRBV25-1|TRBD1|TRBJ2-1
TGTGCCAGCAGGCAGGGACAGGGGAGACATGAGCAGTTCTTC
CASRQGQGRHEQFF
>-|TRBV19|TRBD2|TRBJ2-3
TGTGCCAGTAGTAGAAGCGGGAGAAGAGATACGCAGTATTTT
CASSRSGRRDTQYF
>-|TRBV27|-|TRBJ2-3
TGTGCCAGCAGTTTATCATACGGGATTGAGGCAGATACGCAGTATTTT
CASSLSYGIEADTQYF
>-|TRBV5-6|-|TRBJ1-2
TGTGCCAGCAGCTTTGCCCCCGGGGTGGTTGGCTACACCTTC
CASSFAPGVVGYTF
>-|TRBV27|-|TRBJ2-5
TGTGCCAGCAGTTTTATGTTGGGGGAGACCCAGTACTTC
CASSFMLGETQYF